The T cell receptor (beta chain) under discussion was sequenced for a study of Graves' ophthalmopathy and Graves' hyperthyroidism. Whole-study context: The authors collected peripheral blood at initial diagnosis, before any treatment.

V shed 6 bases, J shed 4 bases, and the junction held 8 bases outside the gene matches. Germline CDR1 and CDR2: SEHNR and FQNEAQ (reference sequence). The CDR3 has 15 amino acids. TCR beta CDR3 regions were amplified from RNA transcripts. An opening RT-PCR round employed HTBI primers and preceded a second-round multiplex PCR. TCRdb re-derived calls from the multiplex PCR reads in MiXCR, one entry per CDR3 protein. This table holds about 740,000 distinct CDR3 sequences, roughly 40% found once. This clonotype came up a few times. Patients were left out if they had other autoimmune diseases, uncontrolled infections, pregnancy or lactation. Symptoms, serum thyroxine and TRAb, thyroid ultrasound, and orbital computed tomography formed the diagnostic basis.

This sequence joins TRBV7-9 and TRBJ2-2, with 7 bases that match TRBD1. The material sequenced was peripheral blood. The sequence was collected from an adult man with Graves' ophthalmopathy. The CDR3, as DNA: TGTGCCAGCAGTACGTTAGGGGGCCGCACCGGGGAGCTGTTTTTT. The encoded protein is CASSTLGGRTGELFF.